Below, 23 T cell receptor beta chains from the same sample are listed, as sequenced in a study of blood T cell repertoires in COVID-19. Libraries were prepared by immunoSEQ multiplex PCR; TCRdb keeps only in-frame clonotypes and omits some of them. The sample includes 200,000 to 250,000 clones, roughly 80% of them seen just once. The sequencing input was peripheral blood. The receptors shown here come from a woman aged 25 to 39 who had recovered from COVID-19.

This sequence joins TRBV6-5 and TRBJ1-3; perhaps TRBD1 as D (5 bases). Germline CDR1 is MNHEY and CDR2 is SVGAGI. This CDR3 contains 13 residues. V was shortened by 6 bases and J by 8 bases, with 14 bases between the two germline ends. CDR3 nucleotides: TGTGCCAGCAGGAGGACAAGAACGGACACCATATATTTT. This encodes CASRRTRTDTIYF.

V and J are TRBV5-1 and TRBJ2-2, with D perhaps matching TRBD1 (6 bases). The CDR3 totals 15 residues. CDR1 is SGHRS, CDR2 YFSETQ, per germline. Trimming shortened V by 0 bases and J by 3 bases, and 9 bases separated the two germline ends. The DNA for the CDR3 is TGCGCCAGCAGCTTGGCACCAGGGGACACCGGGGAGCTGTTTTTT. The encoded protein is CASSLAPGDTGELFF.

The chain uses TRBV19 and TRBJ2-5, with 7 bases matching TRBD1. The CDR3 spans 16 residues. Per the germline V gene, CDR1 is LNHDA and CDR2 is SQIVND (reference sequence). The J segment lost 2 bases and the V segment lost 4 bases, leaving 10 bases of the junction unmatched. As DNA, the CDR3 is TGTGCCAGTAGTAGATTGGGGACAGACTTTCAAGAGACCCAGTACTTC. Its protein product is CASSRLGTDFQETQYF.

The chain is built from TRBV9 and TRBJ1-1; TRBD1 aligns across 10 bases. V lost 4 bases to trimming and J lost 5 bases; unmatched junction nucleotides: 11. The CDR3 has 16 residues. Germline CDR1 is SGDLS and CDR2 is YYNGEE. CDR3 amino acids: CASSMSRDRGWTEAFF. The DNA for the CDR3 is TGTGCCAGCAGCATGAGCCGGGACAGGGGATGGACTGAAGCTTTCTTT.

In regard to this clone: The same CDR3 is also encoded by other DNA sequences in this sample. The V call is TRBV27, the J call TRBJ2-3; the D is unclear. This CDR3 comprises 13 residues. V lost 5 bases, J lost 2 bases, and 8 bases lay in between. Germline CDR1 is MNHEY and CDR2 is SMNVEV (reference sequence). The CDR3, as DNA: TGTGCCAGCAGTCCCCGGGTCACAGATACGCAGTATTTT. Its protein product is CASSPRVTDTQYF.

This clone was observed a few times. The J gene is TRBJ2-2, the V gene TRBV7-8; TRBD2 aligns across 9 bases. V lost 3 bases, J lost 6 bases, and 11 bases stayed unmatched. CDR3 length equals 17 residues. Germline CDR1 is SGHVS and CDR2 is FQNEAQ. Here the CDR3 reads CASSLMAGLANAGELFF. In DNA form, the CDR3 reads TGTGCCAGCAGCTTGATGGCGGGACTAGCCAACGCCGGGGAGCTGTTTTTT.

The V call is TRBV5-5, the J call TRBJ2-5; weak D call: TRBD2 (5 bases). The CDR3 has 13 amino acids. The germline V gene encodes CDR1 SGHKS and CDR2 YYEKEE (reference sequence). V dropped 6 bases and J dropped 1 base, with 10 bases sitting between them. The CDR3, as DNA: TGTGCCAGCACCCCGGGGTCCCAAGAGACCCAGTACTTC. Encoded protein: CASTPGSQETQYF. The full variable domain, its missing parts supplied by reference TRBV5-5 and TRBJ2-5, is DAGVTQSPTHLIKTRGQQVTLRCSPISGHKSVSWYQQVLGQGPQFIFQYYEKEERGRGNFPDRFSARQFPNYSSELNVNALLLGDSALYLCASTPGSQETQYFGPGTRLLVL.

The sample holds one count of this clone. The CDR3 region is CASSSHGTPISGANVLTF. DNA for the CDR3: TGTGCCAGCAGTTCCCACGGGACACCGATCTCTGGGGCCAACGTCCTGACTTTC. The chain joins TRBV27 to TRBJ2-6; weak D call: TRBD1 (6 bases). This CDR3 contains 18 residues. Trimming shortened V by 4 bases and J by 0 bases, and 16 bases separated the two germline ends. Germline V gene data show CDR1 as MNHEY and CDR2 as SMNVEV (reference sequence). Combining the CDR3 with reference TRBV27 and TRBJ2-6 gives the whole variable domain EAQVTQNPRYLITVTGKKLTVTCSQNMNHEYMSWYRQDPGLGLRQIYYSMNVEVTDKGDVPEGYKVSRKEKRNFPLILESPSPNQTSLYFCASSSHGTPISGANVLTFGAGSRLTVL.

The sample holds a few counts of this clone. The J gene is TRBJ1-2, the V gene TRBV27, with D possibly being TRBD1 (6 bases). The CDR3 has 14 residues. Trimming removed 5 bases at V and 3 bases at J, with 13 bases between. Germline V gene lookup returns CDR1 MNHEY and CDR2 SMNVEV (reference sequence). The CDR3 loop reads CASSPRQEYYGYTF. CDR3 coding DNA: TGTGCCAGCAGTCCAAGACAGGAATACTATGGCTACACCTTC.

This clone has more than one count but fewer than ten. The J gene is TRBJ1-6, the V gene TRBV7-2, with 8 bases that match TRBD1. V lost 6 bases, J lost 17 bases, and 12 bases stayed unmatched. Germline CDR1 and CDR2: SGHTA and FQGNSA. The CDR3 totals 13 residues. CDR3 DNA sequence: TGTGCCAGCAGACAGGCCGGGACAGGATTATTCCACTTT. Its protein product is CASRQAGTGLFHF.

This clone was observed a handful of times. V gene TRBV10-1 combines with J gene TRBJ2-1, with a possible D match to TRBD1 (6 bases). The ends were cut back, 4 bases at V and 6 bases at J, with 13 bases in the middle. In germline, CDR1 is WNHNN, CDR2 SYGVQD (reference sequence). The CDR3 has 14 residues. This CDR3 is CASSALGGTNEQFF. In nucleotides, the CDR3 is TGCGCCAGCAGTGCGTTAGGGGGTACCAATGAGCAGTTCTTC.

The genes are TRBV7-6 and TRBJ2-1; the match to TRBD2 covers 8 bases. This CDR3 comprises 16 residues. V shed 5 bases, J shed 0 bases, and the junction held 6 bases outside the gene matches. CDR1 SGHVS and CDR2 FNYEAQ come from the germline V gene. The CDR3 DNA reads as TGTGCCAGCAGCCACCCAGCGGGAGCCTCCTACAATGAGCAGTTCTTC. It yields the protein CASSHPAGASYNEQFF.

This chain connects TRBV28 to TRBJ1-2; D remains ambiguous. V dropped 6 bases and J dropped 4 bases, with 6 bases sitting between them. The CDR3 length is 11 residues. The V gene's germline CDR1 is MDHEN and CDR2 SYDVKM. CDR3 in amino acids: CASRVGYGYTF. CDR3 coding DNA: TGTGCCAGCAGGGTCGGCTATGGCTACACCTTC.

Remarks on this clone: Sequence at one end of the junction differs from germline and may be a read error. The V gene is TRBV28, the J gene TRBJ2-7, with 9 bases aligning to TRBD2. The germline CDR1 and CDR2 sequences are MDHEN and SYDVKM. The CDR3 extends over 13 amino acids. CDR3 residues: CASSNGLATEGGF. The CDR3 bases are TGTGCCAGCAGTAACGGACTAGCGACCGAGGGAGGCTTC.

The rearrangement uses TRBV7-2 and TRBJ2-7; possible D gene TRBD2, 5 bases. The germline V gene encodes CDR1 SGHTA and CDR2 FQGNSA. V lost 8 bases and J lost 10, with 15 bases in between. The CDR3 length is 11 residues. The CDR3 is CASRGGPSQYF. The CDR3 DNA reads TGTGCCAGCCGGGGTGGACCGTCCCAGTACTTC.

This chain joins TRBV5-8 and TRBJ2-1; 7 positions agree with TRBD1. The J segment lost 2 bases and the V segment lost 4 bases, leaving 9 bases of the junction unmatched. Germline loops: CDR1 SGHTS, CDR2 YDEGEE. The CDR3 runs 16 residues. CDR3 in amino acids: CASSPARDSTYNEQFF. The CDR3 coding sequence is TGTGCCAGCAGCCCCGCACGGGACAGCACCTACAATGAGCAGTTCTTC. Complete variable domain (other parts from reference TRBV5-8 and TRBJ2-1): EAGVTQSPTHLIKTRGQQATLRCSPISGHTSVYWYQQALGLGLQFLLWYDEGEERNRGNFPPRFSGRQFPNYSSELNVNALELEDSALYLCASSPARDSTYNEQFFGPGTRLTVL.

This chain uses TRBV7-2 with TRBJ1-1; no firm D call. This CDR3 region has 14 residues. Germline V lookup: CDR1 SGHTA, CDR2 FQGNSA. Trimming left V 4 bases short and J 1 base short, with 10 bases between. CDR3 DNA: TGTGCCAGCAGCTACCAGTTATCGAACACTGAAGCTTTCTTT. Its translation: CASSYQLSNTEAFF.

The chain joins TRBV27 to TRBJ2-5, with D possibly being TRBD1 (6 bases). V was shortened by 5 bases and J by 4 bases, with 8 bases between the two germline ends. CDR1 is MNHEY and CDR2 is SMNVEV in the germline V gene (reference sequence). The CDR3 has 12 residues. The CDR3 DNA reads TGTGCCAGCAGTACGACAGGAGAGACCCAGTACTTC. Protein: CASSTTGETQYF.

The chain carries TRBV19 and TRBJ1-2; 9 bases fit TRBD1. Unmatched junction bases numbered 6, after V lost 4 bases and J lost 3 bases. The CDR3 contains 15 residues. Germline V gene lookup returns CDR1 LNHDA and CDR2 SQIVND (reference sequence). DNA for the CDR3: TGTGCCAGTAGTACACCCCGGGACAGGGACTATGGCTACACCTTC. Residues: CASSTPRDRDYGYTF.

J is TRBJ1-2 and V is TRBV30; D possibly corresponds to TRBD1 (6 bases). The germline V and J ends were trimmed by 3 bases and 2 bases, with 10 bases remaining between them. The CDR3 is 13 amino acids. Germline values: CDR1 GTSNPN, CDR2 SVGIG (reference sequence). The CDR3 sequence is CAWSQGQNYGYTF. In nucleotides, the CDR3 is TGTGCCTGGAGCCAAGGACAGAACTATGGCTACACCTTC.

The genes are TRBV24-1 and TRBJ1-2, with D perhaps TRBD1 (6 bases). Germline V gene sequence: CDR1 KGHDR, CDR2 SFDVKD. The CDR3 consists of 14 residues. Trimming removed 1 base from V and 2 bases from J, with 7 bases in between. The CDR3 is CATSDFRGNYGYTF. In DNA, the CDR3 is TGTGCCACCAGTGATTTCAGGGGAAACTATGGCTACACCTTC.

This rearrangement joins TRBV3-1 (or the pseudogene TRBV3-2) to TRBJ2-7, with no clear D. Germline V gene sequence: CDR1 LGHDT, CDR2 YNNKEL (reference sequence). This CDR3 is 14 amino acids long. The V end was cut by 0 bases, the J end by 9 bases, with 15 bases between. The CDR3 DNA is TGTGCCAGCAGCCAAGATGTCGGAGCTTTCCCGCAGTACTTC. As protein: CASSQDVGAFPQYF.

The rearrangement links TRBV29-1 to TRBJ2-7; possible D gene TRBD2, 7 bases. The CDR3 runs 15 residues. Trimming took off 7 bases at V and 1 base at J, with 20 bases between the two ends. The germline V gene has CDR1 SQVTM and CDR2 ANQGSEA. This CDR3 reads CSADGGGGGSYEQYF. The DNA for the CDR3 is TGCAGCGCCGACGGAGGGGGAGGGGGATCCTACGAGCAGTACTTC.